A selection of T cell receptor beta chains follows, all from one sample in a study of low-dose radiotherapy and immunotherapy resistance in tumors. One entry per CDR3 protein, called by TCRdb with MiXCR from the reads. This repertoire shows approximately 100,000 distinct CDR3 sequences, 20% to 25% found once; its top ten account for 4.1%. The material sequenced was PBMCs, taken after low-dose radiotherapy plus immunotherapy. The source is a male donor with prostate cancer. Each CDR3 is given with its conserved first and last residue. A D gene is named only where the DNA matches it firmly. Clone size appears in some rows only: once, few, many, or a class for an expanded clone.

D gene: TRBD2
J gene: TRBJ2-7
V gene: TRBV11-2
clone size: many
CDR3 DNA: TGTGCCAGCAGCTTAGAGCGGGGGGCCTCCTACGAGCAGTACTTC
CDR3 protein: CASSLERGASYEQYF

D gene: -
J gene: TRBJ1-5
V gene: TRBV12-3/TRBV12-4
clone size: many
CDR3 DNA: TGTGCCAGCAGTTTCGAGGGCCCCAATCAGCCCCAGCATTTT
CDR3 protein: CASSFEGPNQPQHF

D gene: -
J gene: TRBJ2-7
V gene: TRBV25-1
clone size: many
CDR3 DNA: TGTGCCAGCAGTGAATCAGGGGCCGTCTACGAGCAGTACTTC
CDR3 protein: CASSESGAVYEQYF

D gene: -
J gene: TRBJ2-1
V gene: TRBV6-4
clone size: many
CDR3 DNA: TGTGCCAGCAGCAAAGAGGGGGGGGGCCGGCATGAGCAGTTCTTC
CDR3 protein: CASSKEGGGRHEQFF

D gene: -
J gene: TRBJ2-5
V gene: TRBV27
clone size: -
CDR3 DNA: TGTGCCAGCACACAAGGGGAGACCCAGTACTTC
CDR3 protein: CASTQGETQYF

D gene: -
J gene: TRBJ2-3
V gene: TRBV5-1
clone size: -
CDR3 DNA: TGCGCCAGCAGGTCGGTGTTTGGGATGCAGAGAGATACGCAGTATTTT
CDR3 protein: CASRSVFGMQRDTQYF

D gene: -
J gene: TRBJ2-5
V gene: TRBV7-8
clone size: many
CDR3 DNA: TGTGCCAGCAGCCCCCGGACAGACGCTGAGGGGACCCAGTACTTC
CDR3 protein: CASSPRTDAEGTQYF

D gene: -
J gene: TRBJ1-5
V gene: TRBV19
clone size: many
CDR3 DNA: TGTGCCAGTAATGGGGAGATGTTCAATCAGCCCCAGCATTTT
CDR3 protein: CASNGEMFNQPQHF

D gene: TRBD1
J gene: TRBJ2-7
V gene: TRBV7-2
clone size: many
CDR3 DNA: TGTGCCAGCAGCGCCGCCGGGACAGGGGCCTACGAGCAGTACTTC
CDR3 protein: CASSAAGTGAYEQYF

D gene: -
J gene: TRBJ2-2
V gene: TRBV6-4
clone size: many
CDR3 DNA: TGTGCCAGCAGCCCCGGAGGGGACAACACCGGGGAGCTGTTTTTT
CDR3 protein: CASSPGGDNTGELFF

D gene: -
J gene: TRBJ1-4
V gene: TRBV29-1
clone size: many
CDR3 DNA: TGCAGCGTTGCAGGGGCCAGTGAAAAACTGTTTTTT
CDR3 protein: CSVAGASEKLFF

D gene: -
J gene: TRBJ2-2
V gene: TRBV6-2/TRBV6-3
clone size: many
CDR3 DNA: TGTGCCAGCAGTGCCTACCAGAACACCGGGGAGCTGTTTTTT
CDR3 protein: CASSAYQNTGELFF

D gene: -
J gene: TRBJ2-7
V gene: TRBV18
clone size: many
CDR3 DNA: TGTGCCAGCTCACTATCCAGGGACCACGAGCAGTACTTC
CDR3 protein: CASSLSRDHEQYF

D gene: -
J gene: TRBJ1-3
V gene: TRBV9
clone size: many
CDR3 DNA: TGTGCCAGCAGCGAATCTAGGGAGATAAACACCATATATTTT
CDR3 protein: CASSESREINTIYF

D gene: -
J gene: TRBJ2-2
V gene: TRBV18
clone size: -
CDR3 DNA: TGTGCCAGCTCACCACTAGGGGCTCACACCGGGGAGCTGTTTTTT
CDR3 protein: CASSPLGAHTGELFF

D gene: -
J gene: TRBJ2-7
V gene: TRBV20-1
clone size: -
CDR3 DNA: TGCAGTGCTACCCCCCGGGGGGCCTCATACGAGCAGTACTTC
CDR3 protein: CSATPRGASYEQYF

D gene: TRBD1
J gene: TRBJ2-7
V gene: TRBV30
clone size: few
CDR3 DNA: TGTGCCTGGAGTGTAGGACGGACAGGGGACACCTACGAGCAGTACTTC
CDR3 protein: CAWSVGRTGDTYEQYF

D gene: -
J gene: TRBJ1-2
V gene: TRBV6-6
clone size: many
CDR3 DNA: TGTGCCAGCAGTTACTCGTCAGAGTTGCATTACTATGGCTACACCTTC
CDR3 protein: CASSYSSELHYYGYTF

D gene: TRBD2
J gene: TRBJ2-3
V gene: TRBV7-2
clone size: many
CDR3 DNA: TGTGCCAGCAGCCTGGGACTAGCGGGGTACACAGATACGCAGTATTTT
CDR3 protein: CASSLGLAGYTDTQYF

D gene: TRBD1
J gene: TRBJ2-7
V gene: TRBV20-1
clone size: many
CDR3 DNA: TGCAGTGCTAGACCTGGGACAGGGGCCTCCTACGAGCAGTACTTC
CDR3 protein: CSARPGTGASYEQYF

D gene: -
J gene: TRBJ2-7
V gene: TRBV14
clone size: many
CDR3 DNA: TGTGCCAGCAGCCTCACCGGCCGCCCGGCGTACGAGCAGTACTTC
CDR3 protein: CASSLTGRPAYEQYF

D gene: TRBD1
J gene: TRBJ1-6
V gene: TRBV11-2
clone size: few
CDR3 DNA: TGTGCCAGCAGCCCAACGACAGGGGGCTATAATTCACCCCTCCACTTT
CDR3 protein: CASSPTTGGYNSPLHF

D gene: -
J gene: TRBJ1-1
V gene: TRBV18
clone size: many
CDR3 DNA: TGTGCCAGCTCCCGGACAAACGGGAACACTGAAGCTTTCTTT
CDR3 protein: CASSRTNGNTEAFF

D gene: TRBD1
J gene: TRBJ2-7
V gene: TRBV5-5
clone size: many
CDR3 DNA: TGTGCCAGCAGCTTGGGACAGGGAACGGACGAGCAGTACTTC
CDR3 protein: CASSLGQGTDEQYF

D gene: -
J gene: TRBJ2-2
V gene: TRBV5-8
clone size: medium-sized
CDR3 DNA: TGTGCCAGCAGCCTCGACTATACTTTAACCGGGGAGCTGTTTTTT
CDR3 protein: CASSLDYTLTGELFF

D gene: TRBD1
J gene: TRBJ1-2
V gene: TRBV7-2
clone size: many
CDR3 DNA: TGTGCCAGCAGCCCAACGACAGGGGGGATCGGGGGCTACACCTTC
CDR3 protein: CASSPTTGGIGGYTF

D gene: -
J gene: TRBJ2-2
V gene: TRBV7-7
clone size: many
CDR3 DNA: TGTGCTAGCAGCTTCGGAGCCGGGGAGCTGTTTTTT
CDR3 protein: CASSFGAGELFF

D gene: TRBD1
J gene: TRBJ2-3
V gene: TRBV2
clone size: many
CDR3 DNA: TGTGCCAGACAGGGGTCCTCCACAGATACGCAGTATTTT
CDR3 protein: CARQGSSTDTQYF